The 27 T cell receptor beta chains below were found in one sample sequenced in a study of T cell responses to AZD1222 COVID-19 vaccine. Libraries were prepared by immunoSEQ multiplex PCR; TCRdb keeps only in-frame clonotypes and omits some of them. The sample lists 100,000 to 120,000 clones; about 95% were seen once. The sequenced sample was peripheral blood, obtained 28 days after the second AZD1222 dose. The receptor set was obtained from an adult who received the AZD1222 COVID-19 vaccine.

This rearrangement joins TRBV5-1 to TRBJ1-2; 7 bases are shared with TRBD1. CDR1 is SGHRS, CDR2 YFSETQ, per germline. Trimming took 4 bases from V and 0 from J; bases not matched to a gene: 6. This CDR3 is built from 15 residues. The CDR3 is CASSRGQKTNYGYTF. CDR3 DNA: TGCGCCAGCAGCAGGGGACAGAAGACTAACTATGGCTACACCTTC.

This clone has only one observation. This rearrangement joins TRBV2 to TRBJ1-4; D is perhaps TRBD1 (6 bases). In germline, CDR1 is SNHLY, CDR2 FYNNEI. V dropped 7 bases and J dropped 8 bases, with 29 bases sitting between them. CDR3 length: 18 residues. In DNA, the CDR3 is TGTGCCAGCACGAGGTCAGGGGCGGGGTGGGTGAAAGAAGAAAAACTGTTTTTT. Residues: CASTRSGAGWVKEEKLFF.

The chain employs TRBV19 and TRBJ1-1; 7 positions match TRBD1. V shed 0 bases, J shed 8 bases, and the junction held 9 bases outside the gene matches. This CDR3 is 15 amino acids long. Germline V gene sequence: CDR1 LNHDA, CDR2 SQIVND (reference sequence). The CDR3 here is CASSIDFRGSTEAFF. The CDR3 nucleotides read TGTGCCAGTAGTATAGATTTCAGGGGGTCGACCGAAGCTTTCTTT.

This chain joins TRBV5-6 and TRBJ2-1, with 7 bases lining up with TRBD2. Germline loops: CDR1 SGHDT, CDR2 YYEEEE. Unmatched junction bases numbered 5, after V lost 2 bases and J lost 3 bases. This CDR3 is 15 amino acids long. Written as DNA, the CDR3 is TGTGCCAGCAGCTTTCTAGCGGAAATCTACAATGAGCAGTTCTTC. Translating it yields CASSFLAEIYNEQFF.

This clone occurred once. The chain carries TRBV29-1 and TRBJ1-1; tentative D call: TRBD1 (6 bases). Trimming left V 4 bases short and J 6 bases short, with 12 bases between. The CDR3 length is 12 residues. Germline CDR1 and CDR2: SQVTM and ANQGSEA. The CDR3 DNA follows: TGCAGCGTTGGCACAGGGCCGTCTGAAGCTTTCTTT. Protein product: CSVGTGPSEAFF.

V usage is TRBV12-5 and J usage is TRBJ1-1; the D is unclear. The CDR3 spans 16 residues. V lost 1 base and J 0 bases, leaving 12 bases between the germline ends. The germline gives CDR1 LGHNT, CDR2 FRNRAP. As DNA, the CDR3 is TGTGCTAGTGGTTTGGCCCCTGGGGTTATGAACACTGAAGCTTTCTTT. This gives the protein CASGLAPGVMNTEAFF.

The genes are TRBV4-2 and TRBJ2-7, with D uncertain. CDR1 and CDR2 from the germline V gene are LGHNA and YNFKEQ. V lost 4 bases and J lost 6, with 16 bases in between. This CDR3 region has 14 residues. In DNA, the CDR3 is TGTGCCAGCAGCCCCGGAGTAGGGTTATCCGAGCAGTACTTC. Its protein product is CASSPGVGLSEQYF.

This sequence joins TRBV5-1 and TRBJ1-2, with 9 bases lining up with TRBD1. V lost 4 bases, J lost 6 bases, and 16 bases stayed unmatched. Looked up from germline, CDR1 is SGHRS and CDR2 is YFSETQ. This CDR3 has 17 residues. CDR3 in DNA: TGCGCCAGCAGCCGGGACAGGGTGGATGTTTTTGGGGATGGCTACACCTTC. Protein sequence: CASSRDRVDVFGDGYTF.

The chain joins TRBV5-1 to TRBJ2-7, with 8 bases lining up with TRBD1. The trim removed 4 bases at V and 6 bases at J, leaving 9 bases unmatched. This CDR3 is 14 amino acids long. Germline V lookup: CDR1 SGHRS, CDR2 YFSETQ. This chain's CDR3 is CASSIQGVYSEQYF. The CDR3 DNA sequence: TGCGCCAGCAGCATACAGGGGGTCTACTCCGAGCAGTACTTC.

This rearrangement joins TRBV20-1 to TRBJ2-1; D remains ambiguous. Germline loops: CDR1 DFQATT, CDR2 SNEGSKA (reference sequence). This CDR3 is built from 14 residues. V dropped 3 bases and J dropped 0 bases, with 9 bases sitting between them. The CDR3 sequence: CSASEVTSYNEQFF. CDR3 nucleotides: TGCAGTGCTAGTGAAGTAACCTCCTACAATGAGCAGTTCTTC.

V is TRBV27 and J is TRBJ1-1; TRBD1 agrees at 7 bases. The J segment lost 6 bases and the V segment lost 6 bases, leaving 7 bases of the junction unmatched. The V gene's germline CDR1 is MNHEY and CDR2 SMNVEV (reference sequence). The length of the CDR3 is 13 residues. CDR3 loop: CASSLGGLAEAFF. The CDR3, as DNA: TGTGCCAGCAGCTTAGGGGGCCTGGCTGAAGCTTTCTTT.

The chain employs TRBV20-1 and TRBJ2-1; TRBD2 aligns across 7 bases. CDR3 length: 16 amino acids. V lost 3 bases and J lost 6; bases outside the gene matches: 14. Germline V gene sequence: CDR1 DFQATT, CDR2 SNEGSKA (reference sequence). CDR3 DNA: TGCAGTGCTAGTCATAAGACTAGCACCCTACGCAATGAGCAGTTCTTC. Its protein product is CSASHKTSTLRNEQFF.

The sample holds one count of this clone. CDR3 sequence reads: CASSLYGNNEQFF. The CDR3 DNA sequence: TGTGCCAGCAGCTTATATGGGAACAATGAGCAGTTCTTC. This chain links TRBV7-9 with TRBJ2-1; no clear D gene. The CDR3 is 13 amino acids. CDR1 and CDR2 (germline): SEHNR, FQNEAQ (reference sequence). V gave up 2 bases and J gave up 5 bases, with 7 bases separating them. Full variable domain (rest looked up from reference TRBV7-9 and TRBJ2-1): DTGVSQNPRHKITKRGQNVTFRCDPISEHNRLYWYRQTLGQGPEFLTYFQNEAQLEKSRLLSDRFSAERPKGSFSTLEIQRTEQGDSAMYLCASSLYGNNEQFFGPGTRLTVL.

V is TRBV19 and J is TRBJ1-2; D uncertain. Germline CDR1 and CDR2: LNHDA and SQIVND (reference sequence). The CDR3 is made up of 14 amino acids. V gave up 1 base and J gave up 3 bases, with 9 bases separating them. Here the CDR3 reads CASSIVQSHYGYTF. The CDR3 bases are TGTGCCAGTAGTATAGTTCAGAGTCACTATGGCTACACCTTC.

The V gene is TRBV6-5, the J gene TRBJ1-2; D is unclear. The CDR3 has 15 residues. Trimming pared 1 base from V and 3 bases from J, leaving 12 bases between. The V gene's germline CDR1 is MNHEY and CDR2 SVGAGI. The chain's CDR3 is CASSYWTDSHYGYTF. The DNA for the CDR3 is TGTGCCAGCAGTTACTGGACGGATTCCCACTATGGCTACACCTTC.

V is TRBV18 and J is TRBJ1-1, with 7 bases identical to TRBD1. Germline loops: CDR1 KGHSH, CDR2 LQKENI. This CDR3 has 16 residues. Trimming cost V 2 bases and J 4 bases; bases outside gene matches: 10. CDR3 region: CASSPDRDRWITEAFF. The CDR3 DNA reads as TGTGCCAGCTCACCAGACAGGGATCGATGGATCACTGAAGCTTTCTTT.

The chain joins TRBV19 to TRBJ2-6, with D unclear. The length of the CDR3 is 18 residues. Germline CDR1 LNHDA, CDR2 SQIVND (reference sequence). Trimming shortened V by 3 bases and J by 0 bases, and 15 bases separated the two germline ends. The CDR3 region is CASSMRGPEFSGANVLTF. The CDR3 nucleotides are TGTGCCAGTAGTATGAGAGGACCGGAATTCTCTGGGGCCAACGTCCTGACTTTC. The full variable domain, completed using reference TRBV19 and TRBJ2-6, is DGGITQSPKYLFRKEGQNVTLSCEQNLNHDAMYWYRQDPGQGLRLIYYSQIVNDFQKGDIAEGYSVSREKKESFPLTVTSAQKNPTAFYLCASSMRGPEFSGANVLTFGAGSRLTVL.

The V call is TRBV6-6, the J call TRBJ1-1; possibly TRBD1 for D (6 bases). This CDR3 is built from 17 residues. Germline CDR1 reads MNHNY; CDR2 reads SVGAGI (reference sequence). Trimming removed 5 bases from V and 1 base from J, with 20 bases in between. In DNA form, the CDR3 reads TGTGCCAGCAGTCCCCCTTGGCGGGGGGGCCGGAACACTGAAGCTTTCTTT. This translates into CASSPPWRGGRNTEAFF.

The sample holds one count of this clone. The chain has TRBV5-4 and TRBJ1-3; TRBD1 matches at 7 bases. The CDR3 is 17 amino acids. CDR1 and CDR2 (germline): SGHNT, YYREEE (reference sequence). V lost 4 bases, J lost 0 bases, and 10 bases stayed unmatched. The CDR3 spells CASSATTTGRSGNTIYF. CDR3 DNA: TGTGCCAGCAGCGCTACGACGACAGGGCGCTCTGGAAACACCATATATTTT.

The CDR3 DNA follows: TGTGCCAGCAGCCCCGACAGAAACGAGCAGTACTTC. Its translation is CASSPDRNEQYF. The V call is TRBV7-9, the J call TRBJ2-7; a possible D gene is TRBD1 (5 bases). The CDR3 sequence is 12 residues long. V lost 5 bases and J 5 bases, leaving 10 bases between the germline ends. Germline V CDR1 and CDR2: SEHNR, FQNEAQ (reference sequence). Variable domain in full (rest from reference TRBV7-9 and TRBJ2-7): DTGVSQNPRHKITKRGQNVTFRCDPISEHNRLYWYRQTLGQGPEFLTYFQNEAQLEKSRLLSDRFSAERPKGSFSTLEIQRTEQGDSAMYLCASSPDRNEQYFGPGTRLTVT.

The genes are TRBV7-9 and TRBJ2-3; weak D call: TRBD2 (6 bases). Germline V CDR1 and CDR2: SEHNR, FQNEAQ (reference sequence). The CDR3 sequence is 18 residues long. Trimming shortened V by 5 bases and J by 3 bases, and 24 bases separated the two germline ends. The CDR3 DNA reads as TGTGCCAGCAGCCCAAGACTTAAGGGACTCCGAGGGACAGATACGCAGTATTTT. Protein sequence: CASSPRLKGLRGTDTQYF.

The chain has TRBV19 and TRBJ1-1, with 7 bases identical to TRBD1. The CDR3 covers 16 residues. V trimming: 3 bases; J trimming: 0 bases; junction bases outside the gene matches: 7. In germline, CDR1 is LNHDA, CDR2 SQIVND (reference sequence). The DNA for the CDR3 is TGTGCCAGTAGTATTCATCCGGGACAGCTGAACACTGAAGCTTTCTTT. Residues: CASSIHPGQLNTEAFF.

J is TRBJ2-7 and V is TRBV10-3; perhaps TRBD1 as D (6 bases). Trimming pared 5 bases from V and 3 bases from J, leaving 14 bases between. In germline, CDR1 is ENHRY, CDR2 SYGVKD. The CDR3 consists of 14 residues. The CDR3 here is CAISPTGPLYEQYF. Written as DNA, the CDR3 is TGTGCCATCAGTCCGACAGGACCCCTCTACGAGCAGTACTTC.

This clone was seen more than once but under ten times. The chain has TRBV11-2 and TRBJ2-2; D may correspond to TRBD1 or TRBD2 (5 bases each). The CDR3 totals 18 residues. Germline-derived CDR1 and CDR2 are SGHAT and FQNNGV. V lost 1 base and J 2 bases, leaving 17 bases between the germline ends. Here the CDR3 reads CASSLGGPLGINTGELFF. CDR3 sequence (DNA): TGTGCCAGCAGCTTAGGGGGCCCCCTCGGGATAAACACCGGGGAGCTGTTTTTT. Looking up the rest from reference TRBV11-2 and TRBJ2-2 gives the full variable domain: EAGVAQSPRYKIIEKRQSVAFWCNPISGHATLYWYQQILGQGPKLLIQFQNNGVVDDSQLPKDRFSAERLKGVDSTLKIQPAKLEDSAVYLCASSLGGPLGINTGELFFGEGSRLTVL.

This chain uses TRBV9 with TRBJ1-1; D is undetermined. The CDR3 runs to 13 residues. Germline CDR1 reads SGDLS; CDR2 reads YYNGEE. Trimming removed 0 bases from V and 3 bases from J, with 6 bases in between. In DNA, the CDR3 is TGTGCCAGCAGCGTAGACCAATACACTGAAGCTTTCTTT. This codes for CASSVDQYTEAFF. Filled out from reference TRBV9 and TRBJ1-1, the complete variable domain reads DSGVTQTPKHLITATGQRVTLRCSPRSGDLSVYWYQQSLDQGLQFLIQYYNGEERAKGNILERFSAQQFPDLHSELNLSSLELGDSALYFCASSVDQYTEAFFGQGTRLTVV.

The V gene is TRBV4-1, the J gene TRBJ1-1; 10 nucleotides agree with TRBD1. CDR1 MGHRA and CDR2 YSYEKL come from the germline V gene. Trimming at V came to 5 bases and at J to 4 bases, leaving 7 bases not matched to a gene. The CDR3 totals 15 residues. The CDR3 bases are TGCGCCAGCAGCGTGTCGGGACAGGGGCGCACTGAAGCTTTCTTT. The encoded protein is CASSVSGQGRTEAFF.

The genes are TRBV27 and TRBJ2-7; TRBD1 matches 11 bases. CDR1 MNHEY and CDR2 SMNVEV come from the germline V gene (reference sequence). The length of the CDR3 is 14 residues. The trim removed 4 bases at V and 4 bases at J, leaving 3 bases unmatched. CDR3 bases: TGTGCCAGCAGTTGGGGGACAGGGGGTTACGAGCAGTACTTC. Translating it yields CASSWGTGGYEQYF.